This T cell receptor beta chain was identified during a study of blood T cells in healthy people across ages. The trim removed 3 bases at V and 7 bases at J, leaving 5 bases unmatched. The CDR3 spans 14 residues. Per germline, CDR1 SGDLS and CDR2 YYNGEE. PCR was performed a second time for about 7 to 11 cycles using a sample-barcoded 5' primer and a J-beta primer mix. Each CDR3 protein gets one entry after TCRdb re-called the 5' RACE reads with MiXCR. The table includes fewer than 1.5 million distinct CDR3 sequences, approximately 40% detected once. To note about this clonotype: Its antigen is undetermined.

General study findings and limits: Observed TCR beta diversity per million T cells went down as age went up. This fall followed a roughly linear course with age.

Sequenced material: blood. This chain joins TRBV9 and TRBJ1-2; TRBD1 matches 11 bases. This sequence originates from a woman between 18 and 30 years old in good health. DNA for the CDR3: TGTGCCAGCAGCGGGACAGGGGGCAGTTGTGGCTACACCTTC. Encoded protein: CASSGTGGSCGYTF. Supplemented by reference TRBV9 and TRBJ1-2, the full variable domain reads DSGVTQTPKHLITATGQRVTLRCSPRSGDLSVYWYQQSLDQGLQFLIQYYNGEERAKGNILERFSAQQFPDLHSELNLSSLELGDSALYFCASSGTGGSCGYTFGSGTRLTVV.